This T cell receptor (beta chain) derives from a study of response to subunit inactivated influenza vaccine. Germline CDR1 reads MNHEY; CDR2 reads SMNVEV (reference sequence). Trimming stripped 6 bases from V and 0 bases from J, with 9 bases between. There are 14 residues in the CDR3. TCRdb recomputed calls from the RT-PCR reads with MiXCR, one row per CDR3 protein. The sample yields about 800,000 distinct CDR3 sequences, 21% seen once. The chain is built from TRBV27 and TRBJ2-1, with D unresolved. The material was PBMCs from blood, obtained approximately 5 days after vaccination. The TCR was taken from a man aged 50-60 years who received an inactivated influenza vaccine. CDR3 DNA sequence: TGTGCCAGCAGGGCGCGGAACTCCTACAATGAGCAGTTCTTC. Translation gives CASRARNSYNEQFF.